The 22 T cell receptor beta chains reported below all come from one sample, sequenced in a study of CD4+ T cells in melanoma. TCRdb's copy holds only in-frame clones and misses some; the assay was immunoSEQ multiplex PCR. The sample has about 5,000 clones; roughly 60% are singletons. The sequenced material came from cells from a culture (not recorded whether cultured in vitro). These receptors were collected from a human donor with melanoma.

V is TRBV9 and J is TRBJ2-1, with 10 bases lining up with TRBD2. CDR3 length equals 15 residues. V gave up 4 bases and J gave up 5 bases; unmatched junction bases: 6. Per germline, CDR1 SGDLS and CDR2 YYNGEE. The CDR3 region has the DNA TGTGCCAGCAGCCCCAGCGGGGGGGATAACAATGAGCAGTTCTTC. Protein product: CASSPSGGDNNEQFF.

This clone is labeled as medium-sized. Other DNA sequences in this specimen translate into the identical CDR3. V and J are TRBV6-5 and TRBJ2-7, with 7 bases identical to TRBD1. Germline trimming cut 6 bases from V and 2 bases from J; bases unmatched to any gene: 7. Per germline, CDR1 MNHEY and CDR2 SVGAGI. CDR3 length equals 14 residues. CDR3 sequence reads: CASSLGQAAYEQYF. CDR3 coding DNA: TGTGCCAGCAGCCTCGGACAGGCAGCCTACGAGCAGTACTTC.

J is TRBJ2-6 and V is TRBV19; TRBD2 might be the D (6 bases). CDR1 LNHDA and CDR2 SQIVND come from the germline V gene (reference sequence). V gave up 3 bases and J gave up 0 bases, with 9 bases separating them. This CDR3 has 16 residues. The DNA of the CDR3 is TGTGCCAGTAGTATGGGGAGGAGCTCTGGGGCCAACGTCCTGACTTTC. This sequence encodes CASSMGRSSGANVLTF.

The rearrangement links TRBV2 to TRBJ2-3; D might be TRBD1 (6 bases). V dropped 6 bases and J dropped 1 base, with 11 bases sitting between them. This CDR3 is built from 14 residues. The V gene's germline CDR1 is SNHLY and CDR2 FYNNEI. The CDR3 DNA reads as TGTGCCAGCAGGGGGTCAGGGGGCACAGATACGCAGTATTTT. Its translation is CASRGSGGTDTQYF.

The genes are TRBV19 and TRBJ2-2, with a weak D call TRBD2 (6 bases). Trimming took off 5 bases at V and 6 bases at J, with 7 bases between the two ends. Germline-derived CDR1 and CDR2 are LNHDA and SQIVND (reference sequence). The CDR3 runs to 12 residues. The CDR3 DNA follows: TGTGCCAGTAGTTGGGGGGCCGGGGAGCTGTTTTTT. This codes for CASSWGAGELFF.

DNA for the CDR3: TGTGCCAGCAGCTCTCGCGCGGGGGTTGGAGACACCGGGGAGCTGTTTTTT. Its protein is CASSSRAGVGDTGELFF. The V and J genes are TRBV9 and TRBJ2-2, with 7 bases matching TRBD2. V lost 4 bases, J lost 3 bases, and 12 bases stayed unmatched. Germline CDR1 SGDLS, CDR2 YYNGEE. The CDR3 runs to 17 residues.

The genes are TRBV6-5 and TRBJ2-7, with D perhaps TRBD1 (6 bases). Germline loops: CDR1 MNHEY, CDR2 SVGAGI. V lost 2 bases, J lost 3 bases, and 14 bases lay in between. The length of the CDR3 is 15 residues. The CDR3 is CASSYGQGIGYEQYF. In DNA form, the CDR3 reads TGTGCCAGCAGTTACGGCCAGGGGATTGGCTACGAGCAGTACTTC.

The CDR3 spells CASSVAGTGNTIYF. The DNA for the CDR3 is TGTGCCAGCAGCGTTGCAGGGACTGGAAACACCATATATTTT. The chain couples TRBV9 to TRBJ1-3; D perhaps matches TRBD1 (5 bases). V lost 2 bases and J 2 bases, leaving 8 bases between the germline ends. Looked up from germline, CDR1 is SGDLS and CDR2 is YYNGEE. This CDR3 region has 14 residues. Filled out from reference TRBV9 and TRBJ1-3, the complete variable domain reads DSGVTQTPKHLITATGQRVTLRCSPRSGDLSVYWYQQSLDQGLQFLIQYYNGEERAKGNILERFSAQQFPDLHSELNLSSLELGDSALYFCASSVAGTGNTIYFGEGSWLTVV.

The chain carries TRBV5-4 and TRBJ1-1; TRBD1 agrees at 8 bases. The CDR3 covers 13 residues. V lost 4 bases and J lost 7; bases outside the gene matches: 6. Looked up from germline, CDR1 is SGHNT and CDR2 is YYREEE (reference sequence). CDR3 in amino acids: CASSPGQAFEAFF. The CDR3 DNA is TGTGCCAGCAGCCCGGGACAGGCGTTTGAAGCTTTCTTT.

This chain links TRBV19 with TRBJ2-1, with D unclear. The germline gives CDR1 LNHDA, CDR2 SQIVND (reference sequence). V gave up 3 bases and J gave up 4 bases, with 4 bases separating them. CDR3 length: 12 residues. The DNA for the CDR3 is TGTGCCAGTAGTATGGGGTACAATGAGCAGTTCTTC. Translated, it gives CASSMGYNEQFF.

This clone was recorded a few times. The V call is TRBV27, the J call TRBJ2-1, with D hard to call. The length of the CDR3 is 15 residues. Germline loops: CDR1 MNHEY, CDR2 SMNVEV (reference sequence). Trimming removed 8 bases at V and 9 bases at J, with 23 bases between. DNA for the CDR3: TGTGCCAGCTCCTTAACCCCAGGCAGAGCAGTTGAGCAGTTCTTC. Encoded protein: CASSLTPGRAVEQFF.

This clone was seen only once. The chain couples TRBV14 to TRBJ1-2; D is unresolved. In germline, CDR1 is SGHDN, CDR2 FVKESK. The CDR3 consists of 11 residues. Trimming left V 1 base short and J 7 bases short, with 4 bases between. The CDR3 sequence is CASSQVAGYTF. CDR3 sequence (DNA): TGTGCCAGCAGCCAAGTAGCTGGCTACACCTTC.

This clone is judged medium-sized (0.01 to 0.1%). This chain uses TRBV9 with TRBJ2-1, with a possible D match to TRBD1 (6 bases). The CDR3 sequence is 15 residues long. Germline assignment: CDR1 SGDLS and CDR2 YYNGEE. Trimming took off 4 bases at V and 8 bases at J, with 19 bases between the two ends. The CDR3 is CASSLTNREEDEQFF. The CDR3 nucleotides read TGTGCCAGCAGCTTAACCAACAGGGAAGAGGATGAGCAGTTCTTC.

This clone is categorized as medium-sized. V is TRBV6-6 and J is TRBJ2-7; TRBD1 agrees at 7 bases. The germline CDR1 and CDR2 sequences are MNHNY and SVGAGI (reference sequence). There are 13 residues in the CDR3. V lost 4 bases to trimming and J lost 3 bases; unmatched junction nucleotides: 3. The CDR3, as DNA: TGTGCCAGCAGTTCTTCAGGGGGCTACGAGCAGTACTTC. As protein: CASSSSGGYEQYF.

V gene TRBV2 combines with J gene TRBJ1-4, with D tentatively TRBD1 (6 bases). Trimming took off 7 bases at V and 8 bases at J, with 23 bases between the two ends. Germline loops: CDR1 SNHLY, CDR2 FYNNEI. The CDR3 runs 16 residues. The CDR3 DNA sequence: TGTGCCAGCACTCCAACATTAGGGGGGTCAGGGGAAAAACTGTTTTTT. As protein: CASTPTLGGSGEKLFF.

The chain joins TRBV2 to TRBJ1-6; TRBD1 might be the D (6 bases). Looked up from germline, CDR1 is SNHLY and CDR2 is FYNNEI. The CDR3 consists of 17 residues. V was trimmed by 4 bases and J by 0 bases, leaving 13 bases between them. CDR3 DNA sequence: TGTGCCAGCAGTGGTGTTCAGGGGAGCTCCTATAATTCACCCCTCCACTTT. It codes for CASSGVQGSSYNSPLHF.

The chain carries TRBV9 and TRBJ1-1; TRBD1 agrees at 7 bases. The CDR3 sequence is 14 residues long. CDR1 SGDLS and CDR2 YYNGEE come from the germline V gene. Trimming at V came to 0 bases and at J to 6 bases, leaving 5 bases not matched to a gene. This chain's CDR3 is CASSVEGRGAEAFF. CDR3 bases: TGTGCCAGCAGCGTAGAGGGCAGGGGGGCTGAAGCTTTCTTT.

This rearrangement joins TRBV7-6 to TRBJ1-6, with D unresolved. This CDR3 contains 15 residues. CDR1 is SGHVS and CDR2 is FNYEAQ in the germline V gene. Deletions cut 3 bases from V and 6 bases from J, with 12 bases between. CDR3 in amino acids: CASSLNRATNSPLHF. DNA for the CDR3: TGTGCCAGCAGCTTGAACCGGGCCACTAATTCACCCCTCCACTTT. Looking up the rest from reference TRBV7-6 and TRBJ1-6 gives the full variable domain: GAGVSQSPRYKVTKRGQDVALRCDPISGHVSLYWYRQALGQGPEFLTYFNYEAQQDKSGLPNDRFSAERPEGSISTLTIQRTEQRDSAMYRCASSLNRATNSPLHFGNGTRLTVT.

CDR3 sequence reads: CASSPRQGTSYNEQFF. The CDR3 DNA follows: TGTGCCAGCAGCCCTAGACAGGGTACCTCCTACAATGAGCAGTTCTTC. The rearrangement links TRBV7-9 to TRBJ2-1; TRBD1 matches 7 bases. The germline V gene encodes CDR1 SEHNR and CDR2 FQNEAQ (reference sequence). V dropped 5 bases and J dropped 0; count of bases not matched to a gene: 7. The CDR3 sequence is 16 residues long.

The CDR3 region is CASSLSTTGGGSPLHF. The CDR3, as DNA: TGTGCCAGCAGTTTATCCACGACAGGGGGCGGTTCACCCCTCCACTTT. V usage is TRBV28 and J usage is TRBJ1-6; TRBD1 matches 10 bases. This CDR3 spans 16 amino acids. The V gene's germline CDR1 is MDHEN and CDR2 SYDVKM. Losses at the gene ends were 1 base for V and 9 bases for J; bases not matched to a gene: 6.

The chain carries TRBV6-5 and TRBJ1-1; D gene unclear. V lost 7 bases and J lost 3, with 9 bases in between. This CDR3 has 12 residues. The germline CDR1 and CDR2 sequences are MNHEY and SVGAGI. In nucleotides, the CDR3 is TGTGCCAGCACCCAAATCTACACTGAAGCTTTCTTT. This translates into CASTQIYTEAFF.

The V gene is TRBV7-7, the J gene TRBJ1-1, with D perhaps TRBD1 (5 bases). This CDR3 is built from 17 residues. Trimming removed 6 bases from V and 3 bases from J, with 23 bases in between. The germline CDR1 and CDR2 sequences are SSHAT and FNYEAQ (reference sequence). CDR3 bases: TGTGCCAGCAGTGATAACCAAGGACACTCCGTCGACACTGAAGCTTTCTTT. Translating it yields CASSDNQGHSVDTEAFF. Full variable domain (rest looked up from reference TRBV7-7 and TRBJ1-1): GAGVSQSPRYKVTKRGQDVTLRCDPISSHATLYWYQQALGQGPEFLTYFNYEAQPDKSGLPSDRFSAERPEGSISTLTIQRTEQRDSAMYRCASSDNQGHSVDTEAFFGQGTRLTVV.